The entry that follows covers one TCR beta chain sequence. Its specificity is unknown. This entry belongs to a study of cytomegalovirus exposure and HLA in healthy donors. Study-level points and caveats: Cytomegalovirus status, reportedly, was diagnosed with high specificity and sensitivity by the classifier. For most TCR sequences rarity was the rule, although some public TCRs occurred in many donors. Certain sequence variants were highly shared and formed a cluster, and this cluster was likely a sequencing artifact. Among the most significant clusters, several appeared linked to common viral pathogens in a later analysis.

The PCR used 60 Vbeta and 13 Jbeta primers. The method was immunoSEQ multiplex PCR; TCRdb's version includes in-frame clones alone and lacks a portion of them. The repertoire holds over 150,000 clones, around 80% seen once, with around 4.1% in the top ten. CDR1 is SNHLY, CDR2 FYNNEI, per germline. The CDR3 contains 11 residues. Sequencing was performed on PBMCs. This chain joins TRBV2 and TRBJ2-5; no clear D gene. The end of the DNA fits TRBJ2-7 better, so the J call may be wrong. This sequence was found in a woman between 40 and 50 years old in good health and CMV-seronegative. The CDR3 loop is CAIALLGEQYF. CDR3 nucleotide sequence: TGTGCCATCGCGCTCTTGGGCGAGCAGTACTTC.